The 8 T cell receptor beta chains below all came from one sample that was sequenced in a study of blood T cells in healthy people across ages. A second about 6 to 12 cycle PCR used barcoded and J-beta primers. TCRdb reprocessed the 5' RACE reads with MiXCR, giving one entry per CDR3 protein. The sample shows 1 million or so distinct CDR3 sequences, almost 25% of them seen only once. A further study also used this sample, focusing on T cells of mothers and their children.

Material: blood. The receptors were sampled from a girl aged 2-10 years in good health.

The V call is TRBV4-2, the J call TRBJ2-7; the D is unclear. The CDR3 covers 13 residues. CDR1 is LGHNA and CDR2 is YNFKEQ in the germline V gene. V was pared by 3 bases and J by 6 bases, with 12 bases between. The CDR3 sequence: CASSQTALTEQYF. In nucleotides, the CDR3 is TGTGCCAGCAGCCAGACGGCCTTAACCGAGCAGTACTTC.

The chain has TRBV6-2 or TRBV6-3 and TRBJ2-1, with D possibly being TRBD2 (6 bases). The germline gives CDR1 MNHEY, CDR2 SVGEGT. V lost 5 bases and J lost 0, with 20 bases in between. The CDR3 is made up of 18 amino acids. The CDR3 sequence: CASSQDGLSGSSYNEQFF. The CDR3 bases are TGTGCCAGCAGTCAAGACGGCCTTAGCGGATCCTCCTACAATGAGCAGTTCTTC.

There are a few counts of this clonotype. The rearrangement joins TRBV20-1 to TRBJ1-4, with D maybe TRBD1 (6 bases). CDR3 length: 14 amino acids. Trimming removed 6 bases from V and 8 bases from J, with 19 bases in between. CDR1 is DFQATT and CDR2 is SNEGSKA in the germline V gene (reference sequence). This CDR3 is CSALRGGRGEKLFF. Here the CDR3 DNA reads TGCAGTGCCCTCCGGGGGGGGCGAGGGGAAAAACTGTTTTTT.

The chain joins TRBV5-1 to TRBJ2-7, with D unresolved. This CDR3 has 14 residues. The germline CDR1 and CDR2 sequences are SGHRS and YFSETQ. V was clipped by 1 base and J by 5 bases, with 13 bases between them. CDR3 amino acids: CASSLSRSEDEQYF. CDR3 coding DNA: TGCGCCAGCAGCTTGTCGAGAAGTGAGGACGAGCAGTACTTC.

Only a few counts were recorded for this clonotype. This chain connects TRBV5-1 to TRBJ1-2; D is possibly TRBD1 (6 bases). Deletions cut 0 bases from V and 8 bases from J, with 17 bases between. The germline CDR1 and CDR2 sequences are SGHRS and YFSETQ. This CDR3 spans 15 amino acids. The CDR3: CASSLETGNYDGYTF. The CDR3 DNA sequence: TGCGCCAGCAGCTTGGAAACAGGGAACTATGACGGCTACACCTTC.

This clonotype was observed a few times. The rearrangement uses TRBV6-2 or TRBV6-3 and TRBJ1-1; no firm D call. Between the trimmed V and J ends, which lost 4 bases and 4 bases, there was a span of 10 bases. Germline values: CDR1 MNHEY, CDR2 SVGEGT. This CDR3 has 13 amino acids. The CDR3 loop reads CASSLGRRTEAFF. The CDR3 nucleotides are TGTGCCAGCAGTTTAGGGAGGCGCACTGAAGCTTTCTTT.

In its sample, this clonotype was seen a few times. This chain joins TRBV4-3 and TRBJ1-1; D call uncertain. Germline V lookup: CDR1 LGHNA, CDR2 YSLEER. The CDR3 runs to 13 residues. Trimming stripped 3 bases from V and 6 bases from J, with 11 bases between. The DNA for the CDR3 is TGCGCCAGCAGCCATGAGCTCCGGGCTGAAGCTTTCTTT. It specifies CASSHELRAEAFF.

The table lists this clonotype with a few counts. This rearrangement joins TRBV27 to TRBJ2-2; 7 positions match TRBD2. V was clipped by 5 bases and J by 1 base; unmatched bases: 4. Germline CDR1 MNHEY, CDR2 SMNVEV (reference sequence). There are 15 residues in the CDR3. This CDR3 reads CASSPSGMNTGELFF. In DNA, the CDR3 is TGTGCCAGCAGTCCTAGCGGAATGAACACCGGGGAGCTGTTTTTT.